Listed below are T cell receptor beta chains from one sample, sequenced in a study of T-cell reconstitution after alpha-beta-depleted transplantation in children. MiXCR, run by TCRdb on the PCR reads, gives a single entry per CDR3 protein. The table includes about 870,000 distinct CDR3 sequences, approximately 15% detected once. The sequenced sample was PBMCs, mostly from graft donor cells, obtained 360 days after TCRalphabeta/CD19-depleted stem cell transplant. The source is a male patient aged 10 to 17 who had a stem cell transplant for acute lymphoblastic leukemia, so the T cells may come from the graft donor. CDR3s include the opening cysteine and the closing phenylalanine or tryptophan. Each record gives: V gene, J gene, D gene, clone size, CDR3 DNA, CDR3 protein. A D gene is named only where the DNA matches it firmly. Clone sizes are given selectively: once, few, many, or a class where the clone is expanded.

TRBV20-1	TRBJ2-7	TRBD2	few	TGCAGTGCTAGAGAAGGGACTAGCGGCTCCTACGAGCAGTACTTC	CSAREGTSGSYEQYF
TRBV14	TRBJ2-1	TRBD2	-	TGTGCCAGCAGCTGGCTAGCGGGAAGCTACAATGAGCAGTTCTTC	CASSWLAGSYNEQFF
TRBV5-1	TRBJ2-2	-	few	TGCGCCAGCAGCTGGCAGGCAAACGCGAACACCGGGGAGCTGTTTTTT	CASSWQANANTGELFF
TRBV20-1	TRBJ2-3	-	-	TGCAGTGCTAGTTCAGATACGCAGTATTTT	CSASSDTQYF
TRBV19	TRBJ2-1	TRBD2	-	TGTGCCAGTAGCATCGGGACTAGCGGGGTCTACAATGAGCAGTTCTTC	CASSIGTSGVYNEQFF
TRBV24-1	TRBJ1-5	TRBD1	-	TGTGCCACCAGTGAATTCCGGGACAGCCTCAATCAGCCCCAGCATTTT	CATSEFRDSLNQPQHF
TRBV27	TRBJ1-2	TRBD1	many	TGTGCCAGCAGTCATTATTTCCAGGGGGGCTATGGCTACACCTTC	CASSHYFQGGYGYTF
TRBV5-1	TRBJ2-7	TRBD1	few	TGCGCCAGCAGCCGACAGGGTTTCGACGAGCAGTACTTC	CASSRQGFDEQYF
TRBV25-1	TRBJ2-5	-	few	TGTGCCAGCAGTGAATATTGGGAGACCCAGTACTTC	CASSEYWETQYF
TRBV27	TRBJ2-1	-	few	TGTGCCAGCAGTCCGTGGCCCGGGTACCAGCAGTTCTTC	CASSPWPGYQQFF
TRBV6-1	TRBJ2-5	TRBD2	few	TGTGCCAGCATCCCAAGCCTCGGGACTAGCGGGAGATTAGGAGAGACCCAGTACTTC	CASIPSLGTSGRLGETQYF
TRBV29-1	TRBJ2-2	-	many	TGCAGCGTTGAAGATAGGGACTTGCCGACTCCCGGGGAGCTGTTTTTT	CSVEDRDLPTPGELFF
TRBV12-3/TRBV12-4	TRBJ2-3	TRBD2	many	TGCGCCAGCAGCCCGGGACTAGCGGGAGGTAGCACAGATACGCAGTATTTT	CASSPGLAGGSTDTQYF
TRBV7-8	TRBJ2-5	TRBD1	few	TGTGCCAGCAGCTCCCGGGACAGGGCTAGGGAGACCCAGTACTTC	CASSSRDRARETQYF